This entry lists 20 T cell receptor beta chains sequenced from one sample in a study of blood T cell repertoires in COVID-19. The assay was immunoSEQ multiplex PCR, and TCRdb's table has in-frame clones only and misses some. This table has 250,000 or so clones, around 93% appearing once. Sequenced material: PBMCs or T cells enriched from blood (not recorded which). The source is a man aged 35 to 55 who had been exposed to COVID-19.

This sequence joins TRBV6-5 and TRBJ2-3, with TRBD1 matching 12 bases. The CDR3 is made up of 16 amino acids. Unmatched junction bases numbered 6, after V lost 2 bases and J lost 6 bases. Germline CDR1 MNHEY, CDR2 SVGAGI. CDR3 region: CASSYPGQGASDTQYF. As DNA, the CDR3 is TGTGCCAGCAGTTACCCGGGACAGGGGGCCTCGGATACGCAGTATTTT.

V and J are TRBV5-4 and TRBJ2-3; 9 nucleotides match TRBD1. V trimming: 6 bases; J trimming: 8 bases; junction bases outside the gene matches: 7. Germline V gives CDR1 SGHNT, CDR2 YYREEE (reference sequence). This CDR3 comprises 13 residues. The CDR3 nucleotides read TGTGCCAGCACCGGGACAGGGTTCAGTACGCAGTATTTT. It codes for CASTGTGFSTQYF.

The V and J genes are TRBV11-3 and TRBJ2-2; perhaps TRBD2 as D (7 bases). The germline gives CDR1 SGHNT, CDR2 YENEEA. CDR3 length equals 16 residues. The germline V and J ends were trimmed by 5 bases and 4 bases, with 17 bases remaining between them. This CDR3 reads CASSPSGRGVTGELFF. CDR3 DNA: TGTGCCAGCAGCCCCTCGGGGAGGGGGGTCACCGGGGAGCTGTTTTTT.

The V call is TRBV5-1, the J call TRBJ2-7; 7 bases line up with TRBD2. Trimming at V came to 3 bases and at J to 6 bases, leaving 6 bases not matched to a gene. CDR1 and CDR2 (germline): SGHRS, YFSETQ. The CDR3 spans 13 residues. This chain's CDR3 is CASSSQRGGEQYF. CDR3 in DNA: TGCGCCAGCAGCTCCCAGCGGGGAGGCGAGCAGTACTTC. Full variable domain (rest looked up from reference TRBV5-1 and TRBJ2-7): KAGVTQTPRYLIKTRGQQVTLSCSPISGHRSVSWYQQTPGQGLQFLFEYFSETQRNKGNFPGRFSGRQFSNSRSEMNVSTLELGDSALYLCASSSQRGGEQYFGPGTRLTVT.

This chain uses TRBV30 with TRBJ2-7; D not resolved. The CDR3 runs 11 residues. V was cut by 0 bases and J by 6 bases, with 6 bases left in between. Germline V gene sequence: CDR1 GTSNPN, CDR2 SVGIG (reference sequence). CDR3 sequence (DNA): TGTGCCTGGAGTGTTACTGGCGAGCAGTACTTC. As protein: CAWSVTGEQYF.

The J gene is TRBJ2-1, the V gene TRBV12-3 or TRBV12-4; 13 bases fit TRBD2. V lost 9 bases to trimming and J lost 11 bases; unmatched junction nucleotides: 7. This CDR3 is 13 amino acids long. The CDR3 region is CASMGLAGSKQFF. The CDR3 bases are TGTGCCAGTATGGGACTAGCGGGAAGTAAGCAGTTCTTC.

This sequence joins TRBV19 and TRBJ2-3, with 9 bases matching TRBD2. The germline gives CDR1 LNHDA, CDR2 SQIVND (reference sequence). The V segment lost 6 bases and the J segment 4 bases; nucleotides outside the gene matches: 5. The CDR3 length is 14 residues. The CDR3: CASRLAGWADTQYF. In DNA form, the CDR3 reads TGTGCCAGTAGGCTAGCGGGATGGGCAGATACGCAGTATTTT.

This clone was detected a few times. V gene TRBV2 combines with J gene TRBJ1-1; TRBD1 matches at 7 bases. From germline, CDR1 is SNHLY and CDR2 FYNNEI. This CDR3 is built from 14 residues. V was clipped by 7 bases and J by 1 base; unmatched bases: 6. DNA of the CDR3: TGTGCCAGCAAAACAGGGGCGCCGAACACTGAAGCTTTCTTT. Encoded protein: CASKTGAPNTEAFF.

The chain is built from TRBV5-1 and TRBJ2-5, with 7 bases that match TRBD2. The trim removed 0 bases at V and 5 bases at J, leaving 10 bases unmatched. The CDR3 contains 16 residues. The germline CDR1 and CDR2 sequences are SGHRS and YFSETQ. CDR3 DNA: TGCGCCAGCAGCTTGGCCAGGAACGGACTAGGGGAGACCCAGTACTTC. This gives the protein CASSLARNGLGETQYF. Full variable domain (remainder filled in from reference TRBV5-1 and TRBJ2-5): KAGVTQTPRYLIKTRGQQVTLSCSPISGHRSVSWYQQTPGQGLQFLFEYFSETQRNKGNFPGRFSGRQFSNSRSEMNVSTLELGDSALYLCASSLARNGLGETQYFGPGTRLLVL.

The V call is TRBV21-1, the J call TRBJ1-3. TRBV21-1 is tagged as a pseudogene. This CDR3 has 12 residues. The CDR3 region is CARGSKRDTIYF. The CDR3 DNA reads TGTGCCAGGGGGAGCAAAAGGGACACCATATATTTT.

This clone was seen just once. The V call is TRBV28, the J call TRBJ1-1, with a weak D call TRBD1 (6 bases). The CDR3 spans 16 residues. Germline CDR1 reads MDHEN; CDR2 reads SYDVKM. V was pared by 6 bases and J by 1 base, with 18 bases between. The DNA of the CDR3 is TGTGCCAGCAGAATAACGAAGGGACACCAGAACACTGAAGCTTTCTTT. It yields the protein CASRITKGHQNTEAFF.

Points on this clone: The same CDR3 can be traced to other DNA sequences in this sample. This sequence joins TRBV5-4 and TRBJ2-1; 10 bases line up with TRBD2. The germline V gene has CDR1 SGHNT and CDR2 YYREEE (reference sequence). V trimming: 1 base; J trimming: 4 bases; junction bases outside the gene matches: 2. This CDR3 has 15 amino acids. The CDR3 DNA reads as TGTGCCAGCAGCTTGTCTAGCGGGAGTTACAATGAGCAGTTCTTC. Translating it yields CASSLSSGSYNEQFF.

V gene TRBV19 combines with J gene TRBJ1-6; 11 bases align to TRBD1. V dropped 4 bases and J dropped 0; count of bases not matched to a gene: 11. The CDR3 runs 20 residues. Germline CDR1 reads LNHDA; CDR2 reads SQIVND (reference sequence). CDR3 amino acids: CASSTSSDRGQNSYNSPLHF. For the CDR3, the DNA is TGTGCCAGTAGTACCTCATCGGACAGGGGGCAAAACTCCTATAATTCACCCCTCCACTTT. Supplemented by reference TRBV19 and TRBJ1-6, the full variable domain reads DGGITQSPKYLFRKEGQNVTLSCEQNLNHDAMYWYRQDPGQGLRLIYYSQIVNDFQKGDIAEGYSVSREKKESFPLTVTSAQKNPTAFYLCASSTSSDRGQNSYNSPLHFGNGTRLTVT.

A single count supports this clone. The V call is TRBV4-1, the J call TRBJ1-6, with a weak D call TRBD1 (5 bases). The germline V gene encodes CDR1 MGHRA and CDR2 YSYEKL. V lost 1 base and J 0 bases, leaving 13 bases between the germline ends. The CDR3 totals 18 residues. Written as DNA, the CDR3 is TGCGCCAGCAGCCAAGCCTATAACAGGAGCTCCTATAATTCACCCCTCCACTTT. It specifies CASSQAYNRSSYNSPLHF.

The CDR3 is CASSEQEGTTGELFF. The CDR3 DNA reads TGTGCCAGCAGTGAACAGGAAGGGACTACCGGGGAGCTGTTTTTT. The gene calls are TRBV6-1 and TRBJ2-2; possibly TRBD2 for D (6 bases). CDR1 is MNHNS, CDR2 SASEGT, per germline. This CDR3 region has 15 residues. Trimming pared 2 bases from V and 5 bases from J, leaving 12 bases between.

The chain couples TRBV4-1 to TRBJ2-7; TRBD1 might be the D (6 bases). Trimming took 1 base from V and 4 from J, leaving 14 bases between them. This CDR3 contains 15 residues. The germline V gene has CDR1 MGHRA and CDR2 YSYEKL. The CDR3 region has the DNA TGCGCCAGCAGCCAAGGTCCCGGACAGAGGTACGAGCAGTACTTC. This gives the protein CASSQGPGQRYEQYF.

The J gene is TRBJ2-3, the V gene TRBV27, with D perhaps TRBD2 (5 bases). Germline values: CDR1 MNHEY, CDR2 SMNVEV (reference sequence). V dropped 7 bases and J dropped 6 bases, with 14 bases sitting between them. The CDR3 is 13 residues long. In DNA, the CDR3 is TGTGCCAGCAAGACCGGGGTCTCGGATACGCAGTATTTT. This encodes CASKTGVSDTQYF.

The V and J genes are TRBV19 and TRBJ1-1; D ambiguous. Trimming removed 10 bases at V and 1 base at J, with 19 bases between. Germline CDR1 and CDR2: LNHDA and SQIVND (reference sequence). The CDR3 consists of 15 residues. The CDR3 nucleotides read TGTGCCAACCCAACCCATCGGGGAAAGAACACTGAAGCTTTCTTT. This translates into CANPTHRGKNTEAFF.

This CDR3 is CASSQDPRSNYGYTF. DNA of the CDR3: TGCGCCAGCAGCCAAGACCCCAGGTCCAACTATGGCTACACCTTC. The J gene is TRBJ1-2, the V gene TRBV4-1, with D unresolved. Germline V gene sequence: CDR1 MGHRA, CDR2 YSYEKL. V gave up 0 bases and J gave up 2 bases, with 10 bases separating them. This CDR3 comprises 15 residues.

The V gene is TRBV7-9, the J gene TRBJ2-1; 8 nucleotides match TRBD2. After removal of 2 bases from V and 7 bases from J, the junction contained 10 bases not matched to a gene. The CDR3 is made up of 16 amino acids. The V gene's germline CDR1 is SEHNR and CDR2 FQNEAQ (reference sequence). Here the CDR3 reads CASSLHRTSWDNEQFF. In DNA form, the CDR3 reads TGTGCCAGCAGCTTACATCGGACTAGCTGGGATAATGAGCAGTTCTTC.